Below are 32 T cell receptor beta chains sequenced from a single sample in a study of human T cells and chemical hapten exposure (dated by TCRdb to the early 2020s). What this sample's time point label stands for: patch test 3, about 24 weeks after DPC sensitization. Read against the paper, the sample's treatment or condition label means: therapeutic diphenylcyclopropenone sensitization with weekly scalp DPC. The receptor library was made with RACE. TCRdb lists the instrument as NextSeq 500. Starting from the raw public reads, TCRdb applied fastp trimming at Q25, assembled clones with MiXCR and retained in-frame beta chains. All rows with the same CDR3 protein become a single entry with the most common DNA and genes. The sample table records approximately 71,000 distinct CDR3 sequences; over 8.5% of these occur just once. The ten largest clones add up to about 1.5% of the sample. The specimen was whole blood, collected in connection with sensitization to the hapten diphenylcyclopropenone (DPC). Receptors were obtained from a woman aged 45-60 years with alopecia areata. Some clones in this sample may be carry-over from other donors' samples.

This clonotype showed up many times. V is TRBV3-1 and J is TRBJ2-1, with 7 nucleotides matching TRBD1. The CDR3 sequence is 13 residues long. Germline lookup yields CDR1 LGHDT and CDR2 YNNKEL (reference sequence). With 4 bases clipped from V and 7 bases from J, the junction kept 4 bases outside the gene matches. CDR3 amino acids: CASSPIQGNEQFF. Here the CDR3 DNA reads TGTGCCAGCAGCCCGATACAGGGGAATGAGCAGTTCTTC.

A few counts support this clonotype. The chain employs TRBV27 and TRBJ2-1; 14 bases map to TRBD2. With V trimmed by 3 bases and J by 7 bases, 11 bases remained unmatched. Germline V gene sequence: CDR1 MNHEY, CDR2 SMNVEV (reference sequence). The CDR3 consists of 18 residues. For the CDR3, the DNA is TGTGCCAGCAGTTTGATCCCGGGACTAGCGGGAGTAGGGAATGAGCAGTTCTTC. This codes for CASSLIPGLAGVGNEQFF.

The CDR3, as DNA: TGTGCCACCAGTGATCAAGACCCGAAGGACGATCCGCAGTATTTT. Its translation is CATSDQDPKDDPQYF. The rearrangement joins TRBV24-1 to TRBJ2-3; unclear D gene. The length of the CDR3 is 15 residues. The V end was cut by 3 bases, the J end by 10 bases, with 19 bases between. Germline CDR1 and CDR2: KGHDR and SFDVKD.

This clonotype was seen a few times. The rearrangement uses TRBV7-2 and TRBJ2-5; tentative D call: TRBD1 (5 bases). The V gene lost 4 bases and the J gene lost 2 bases, with 11 bases spanning the gap. This CDR3 has 14 residues. From germline, CDR1 is SGHTA and CDR2 FQGNSA. CDR3 bases: TGTGCCAGCAGCTCACGGACACCTCAAGAGACCCAGTACTTC. This sequence encodes CASSSRTPQETQYF.

The chain employs TRBV5-4 and TRBJ2-3; TRBD2 agrees at 11 bases. V lost 5 bases, J lost 4 bases, and 9 bases stayed unmatched. Germline V CDR1 and CDR2: SGHNT, YYREEE (reference sequence). This CDR3 is 16 amino acids long. CDR3 loop: CASSILAGESADTQYF. CDR3 bases: TGTGCCAGCAGTATACTAGCGGGAGAATCTGCAGATACGCAGTATTTT.

This clonotype turned up a few times. V gene TRBV11-2 combines with J gene TRBJ1-2; D is uncertain. Trimming left V 8 bases short and J 6 bases short, with 10 bases between. CDR1 and CDR2 (germline): SGHAT, FQNNGV. The CDR3 length is 11 residues. CDR3: CASYSTDGYTF. CDR3 DNA sequence: TGTGCCAGCTACTCAACAGATGGCTACACCTTC.

This clonotype was seen a handful of times. The CDR3 protein is CASRRQVGEFNEKLFF. CDR3 sequence (DNA): TGTGCCAGTCGCCGACAGGTCGGAGAGTTTAATGAAAAACTGTTTTTT. The V and J genes are TRBV19 and TRBJ1-4, with D possibly TRBD1 on 6 matching bases. CDR1 is LNHDA, CDR2 SQIVND, per germline (reference sequence). The CDR3 is made up of 16 amino acids. The V and J ends lost 8 bases and 4 bases respectively, with 20 bases between them. Filled out from reference TRBV19 and TRBJ1-4, the complete variable domain reads DGGITQSPKYLFRKEGQNVTLSCEQNLNHDAMYWYRQDPGQGLRLIYYSQIVNDFQKGDIAEGYSVSREKKESFPLTVTSAQKNPTAFYLCASRRQVGEFNEKLFFGSGTQLSVL.

This clonotype came up many times. The chain joins TRBV12-3 or TRBV12-4 to TRBJ2-2, with 9 bases aligning to TRBD1. After removal of 5 bases from V and 7 bases from J, the junction contained 8 bases not matched to a gene. The CDR3 sequence is 15 residues long. The CDR3 is CASSLRDRAFGELFF. CDR3 sequence (DNA): TGTGCCAGCAGTCTCCGGGACAGGGCGTTCGGGGAGCTGTTTTTT.

The chain uses TRBV19 and TRBJ1-2, with D unresolved. Trimming stripped 4 bases from V and 0 bases from J, with 9 bases between. The CDR3 has 14 residues. Germline lookup yields CDR1 LNHDA and CDR2 SQIVND (reference sequence). The CDR3 nucleotides are TGTGCCAGTAGTAATACCCCAGCTAACTATGGCTACACCTTC. Amino acids: CASSNTPANYGYTF.

J is TRBJ2-1 and V is TRBV2, with a tentative D call TRBD2 (5 bases). Trimming took off 8 bases at V and 9 bases at J, with 14 bases between the two ends. CDR3 length equals 12 residues. Germline V CDR1 and CDR2: SNHLY, FYNNEI. CDR3 sequence reads: CASGLILGEQFF. Here the CDR3 DNA reads TGTGCCAGCGGACTGATTTTGGGTGAGCAGTTCTTC.

This clonotype was seen many times. The CDR3 DNA reads as TGTGCCACCAGTGATTTTGGGACAGTTCAAGAGACCCAGTACTTC. As protein: CATSDFGTVQETQYF. The J gene is TRBJ2-5, the V gene TRBV24-1, with 7 nucleotides matching TRBD1. The CDR3 totals 15 residues. The germline CDR1 and CDR2 sequences are KGHDR and SFDVKD. Trimming cost V 1 base and J 2 bases; bases outside gene matches: 3.

This clonotype has ten or more counts. The chain links TRBV7-2 to TRBJ2-7; maybe TRBD1 (5 bases). CDR1 and CDR2 from the germline V gene are SGHTA and FQGNSA. CDR3 size: 15 residues. V was shortened by 3 bases and J by 3 bases, with 15 bases between the two germline ends. This CDR3 reads CASSLVAGQGYEQYF. The CDR3 DNA follows: TGTGCCAGCAGCTTGGTTGCAGGGCAAGGCTACGAGCAGTACTTC. The complete variable domain, with remaining parts taken from reference TRBV7-2 and TRBJ2-7, reads GAGVSQSPSNKVTEKGKDVELRCDPISGHTALYWYRQSLGQGLEFLIYFQGNSAPDKSGLPSDRFSAERTGGSVSTLTIQRTQQEDSAVYLCASSLVAGQGYEQYFGPGTRLTVT.

This clonotype was seen at least ten times. The CDR3 region is CASSVVRQASTGELFF. The CDR3 nucleotides read TGTGCCAGCAGTGTCGTTAGACAGGCCTCCACCGGGGAGCTGTTTTTT. The genes are TRBV2 and TRBJ2-2; D might be TRBD1 (6 bases). Looked up from germline, CDR1 is SNHLY and CDR2 is FYNNEI. Trimming removed 4 bases from V and 4 bases from J, with 16 bases in between. The CDR3 consists of 16 residues.

The chain joins TRBV28 to TRBJ1-5, with 7 bases identical to TRBD1. This CDR3 is 16 amino acids long. V gave up 7 bases and J gave up 4 bases; unmatched junction bases: 13. The V gene's germline CDR1 is MDHEN and CDR2 SYDVKM. The CDR3 loop reads CASIRGRVLRNQPQHF. The CDR3 nucleotides are TGTGCCAGCATCAGGGGGAGGGTATTAAGGAATCAGCCCCAGCATTTT.

The V and J genes are TRBV10-3 and TRBJ2-5, with TRBD1 matching 7 bases. Germline assignment: CDR1 ENHRY and CDR2 SYGVKD. The CDR3 has 13 amino acids. The J segment lost 1 base and the V segment lost 8 bases, leaving 4 bases of the junction unmatched. CDR3 residues: CAIGTDLQETQYF. The CDR3 DNA follows: TGTGCCATCGGGACAGACCTCCAAGAGACCCAGTACTTC.

This clonotype was detected ten times or more. The rearrangement links TRBV20-1 to TRBJ2-3, with 7 bases matching TRBD2. Germline-derived CDR1 and CDR2 are DFQATT and SNEGSKA (reference sequence). V lost 6 bases to trimming and J lost 4 bases; unmatched junction nucleotides: 10. This CDR3 region has 14 residues. CDR3 DNA sequence: TGCAGTGCCCCCTATGGGGGGGTGGCAGATACGCAGTATTTT. This codes for CSAPYGGVADTQYF.

In this sample, this clonotype turned up many times. The V call is TRBV5-1, the J call TRBJ1-2; D gene ambiguous. The CDR3 extends over 13 amino acids. The V end lost 0 bases, the J end lost 7 bases, and 10 bases lay between the germline ends. Germline values: CDR1 SGHRS, CDR2 YFSETQ. The CDR3 DNA is TGCGCCAGCAGCTTGGCCGGTGACACTGGCTACACCTTC. Residues: CASSLAGDTGYTF.

This clonotype was picked up many times. The V and J genes are TRBV18 and TRBJ2-3; possibly TRBD2 for D (5 bases). The germline V gene encodes CDR1 KGHSH and CDR2 LQKENI. CDR3 size: 14 residues. The germline V and J ends were trimmed by 3 bases and 4 bases, with 11 bases remaining between them. This CDR3 reads CASSPPGLADTQYF. The CDR3 coding sequence is TGTGCCAGCTCACCCCCGGGATTAGCAGATACGCAGTATTTT.

Many counts were recorded for this clonotype. CDR3 nucleotide sequence: TGTGCCAGCAGTTTACTCAGCCCCGGGACTAGCGGGGGGCATGAGCAGTTCTTC. This encodes CASSLLSPGTSGGHEQFF. This chain uses TRBV28 with TRBJ2-1, with 15 bases identical to TRBD2. J was trimmed by 8 bases and V by 2 bases; bases with no gene match: 10. The germline gives CDR1 MDHEN, CDR2 SYDVKM. The CDR3 extends over 18 amino acids.

This clonotype was found many times. This chain uses TRBV7-8 with TRBJ2-7; D call uncertain. The V end was cut by 3 bases, the J end by 3 bases, with 12 bases between. This CDR3 comprises 14 residues. The germline V gene encodes CDR1 SGHVS and CDR2 FQNEAQ. The CDR3 DNA reads as TGTGCCAGCAGCTTTCTGACACCGTACTACGAGCAGTACTTC. This gives the protein CASSFLTPYYEQYF.

This chain connects TRBV28 to TRBJ1-4; 8 nucleotides match TRBD1. CDR3 length: 16 residues. Germline V gives CDR1 MDHEN, CDR2 SYDVKM. The junction had 10 bases not matched to a gene; V was cut back by 5 bases and J by 5 bases. Here the CDR3 DNA reads TGTGCCAGCAGTCACGGAGACAGGGGCCTGAATGAAAAACTGTTTTTT. Protein product: CASSHGDRGLNEKLFF.

The chain has TRBV5-1 and TRBJ2-2; TRBD1 agrees at 7 bases. This CDR3 has 14 residues. Germline CDR1 and CDR2: SGHRS and YFSETQ. The ends lost 1 base at V and 5 bases at J; junction bases unmatched: 2. This chain's CDR3 is CASSLTGVTGELFF. CDR3 bases: TGCGCCAGCAGCTTGACAGGGGTGACCGGGGAGCTGTTTTTT.

The table lists this clonotype with a few counts. V usage is TRBV11-2 and J usage is TRBJ2-1; the match to TRBD1 covers 9 bases. Trimming cost V 5 bases and J 4 bases; bases outside gene matches: 15. There are 18 residues in the CDR3. Germline loops: CDR1 SGHAT, CDR2 FQNNGV. CDR3 residues: CASSLYEGDRVGYNEQFF. CDR3 bases: TGTGCCAGCAGCCTGTACGAGGGGGACAGGGTGGGATACAATGAGCAGTTCTTC.

The chain couples TRBV9 to TRBJ2-5; no firm D call. In germline, CDR1 is SGDLS, CDR2 YYNGEE. This CDR3 contains 14 residues. The V and J ends lost 0 bases and 1 base respectively, with 7 bases between them. CDR3 loop: CASSVGRPQETQYF. Here the CDR3 DNA reads TGTGCCAGCAGCGTAGGGAGACCCCAAGAGACCCAGTACTTC.

This clonotype has just a few counts. The V and J genes are TRBV3-1 and TRBJ2-7; D is tentatively TRBD1 or TRBD2 (5 bases each). The V end was cut by 1 base, the J end by 2 bases, with 15 bases between. This CDR3 is 16 amino acids long. Per the germline V gene, CDR1 is LGHDT and CDR2 is YNNKEL (reference sequence). The CDR3 coding sequence is TGTGCCAGCAGCCAAGGTTTCCCCGGGACCCCCTACGAGCAGTACTTC. It translates to CASSQGFPGTPYEQYF.

In this sample, this clonotype turned up many times. This rearrangement joins TRBV29-1 to TRBJ2-3, with unresolved D. V lost 4 bases and J 4 bases, leaving 9 bases between the germline ends. Germline CDR1 is SQVTM and CDR2 is ANQGSEA. The CDR3 extends over 12 amino acids. The CDR3 sequence is CSVAPGPDTQYF. CDR3 sequence (DNA): TGCAGCGTTGCGCCGGGCCCAGATACGCAGTATTTT.

There are many counts of this clonotype. CDR3 sequence reads: CASSFERTSYNEQFF. The CDR3 DNA reads TGTGCCAGCAGCTTCGAACGCACCTCCTACAATGAGCAGTTCTTC. The chain uses TRBV7-9 and TRBJ2-1; the D is unclear. The CDR3 runs to 15 residues. Trimming cost V 3 bases and J 0 bases, with 9 bases left between them. Germline values: CDR1 SEHNR, CDR2 FQNEAQ (reference sequence). The full variable domain, its missing parts supplied by reference TRBV7-9 and TRBJ2-1, is DTGVSQNPRHKITKRGQNVTFRCDPISEHNRLYWYRQTLGQGPEFLTYFQNEAQLEKSRLLSDRFSAERPKGSFSTLEIQRTEQGDSAMYLCASSFERTSYNEQFFGPGTRLTVL.

V and J are TRBV4-3 and TRBJ1-4; TRBD1 agrees at 7 bases. The CDR3 consists of 15 residues. Losses at the gene ends were 4 bases for V and 5 bases for J; bases not matched to a gene: 7. In germline, CDR1 is LGHNA, CDR2 YSLEER. The CDR3 protein is CASSLTGQPNEKLFF. As DNA, the CDR3 is TGCGCCAGCAGCCTTACGGGACAGCCGAATGAAAAACTGTTTTTT.

The chain has TRBV29-1 and TRBJ2-7, with TRBD2 identical over 10 bases. CDR3 length: 16 residues. V shed 7 bases and J 0 bases; nucleotides not matched to a gene: 12. CDR1 and CDR2 from the germline V gene are SQVTM and ANQGSEA. The CDR3: CSASRLAGVDSYEQYF. The CDR3 DNA sequence: TGCAGCGCCTCAAGGCTAGCGGGAGTGGACTCCTACGAGCAGTACTTC.

This clonotype was observed a handful of times. V and J are TRBV28 and TRBJ2-7; D gene unclear. Germline assignment: CDR1 MDHEN and CDR2 SYDVKM. This CDR3 comprises 15 residues. With 10 bases removed from V and 2 bases from J, the gap between germline ends came to 21 bases. CDR3 nucleotide sequence: TGTGCCACCTCTCCTCCCGGGTCCGTACCCTACGAGCAGTACTTC. This sequence encodes CATSPPGSVPYEQYF.

This clonotype has a count of ten or more. The chain joins TRBV28 to TRBJ1-5; D remains unclear. This CDR3 comprises 11 residues. Germline-derived CDR1 and CDR2 are MDHEN and SYDVKM. V was trimmed by 3 bases and J by 9 bases, leaving 6 bases between them. This chain's CDR3 is CASSFSRPQHF. In nucleotides, the CDR3 is TGTGCCAGCAGTTTTTCGCGGCCCCAGCATTTT.

The table lists this clonotype with many counts. The chain combines TRBV19 with TRBJ2-2; 10 bases map to TRBD1. The CDR3 loop spans 17 amino acids. Germline values: CDR1 LNHDA, CDR2 SQIVND (reference sequence). With 2 bases clipped from V and 4 bases from J, the junction kept 7 bases outside the gene matches. CDR3 DNA sequence: TGTGCCAGTAGTATATCCCCGGGGACAGGGGCCACCGGGGAGCTGTTTTTT. This gives the protein CASSISPGTGATGELFF.